Sequencing of this T cell receptor (beta chain) was carried out in a study of tissue T cells after allogeneic stem cell transplantation. Deletions cut 3 bases from V and 0 bases from J, with 0 bases between. Germline CDR1 and CDR2: SGHSA and FRNQAP. This CDR3 is built from 13 residues. As to this clone: The germline and genes are mouse ones. The read is 1 residue too short to cover the CDR3 end, so that end is filled in from the germline J gene.

This table comes from immunoSEQ multiplex PCR, and its TCRdb copy is limited to in-frame clones, with some not included. The sample lists roughly 50,000 clones, around 67% seen once, with approximately 0.72% in the top ten. The source is a pool of C57BL/6 mice in good health. The gene calls are TRBV16 and TRBJ1-6; no clear D. TRBJ1-6 is an ORF for which the function is uncertain. The material sequenced was sorted cells pooled from one or two spleens. The CDR3 sequence is CASSFSYNSPLYF. The part of the CDR3 DNA that was read is TGTGCAAGCAGCTTTTCCTATAATTCGCCCCTCTAC.